A selection of T cell receptor beta chains follows, all from one sample in a study of shared clonotypes between healthy human individuals. Clones were read by immunoSEQ multiplex PCR, and TCRdb kept only the in-frame ones, dropping some. The table shows about 710,000 clones, with around 70% occurring only once. The sample taken for sequencing was memory CD4+ T cells sorted from blood. Receptor source: a woman aged 30 to 39 in good health. Both conserved end residues are part of each CDR3. A D gene is named only where the DNA matches it firmly. Size is stated for part of the rows, as once, few or many counts, or as a class when the clone is expanded.

v_call: TRBV6-5
d_call: TRBD1
clone_size: -
j_call: TRBJ1-2
cdr3_nt: TGTGCCAGCAGTCCGACAGGGAATGGCTACACCTTC
cdr3_aa: CASSPTGNGYTF

v_call: TRBV11-1
d_call: TRBD2
clone_size: -
j_call: TRBJ2-7
cdr3_nt: TGTGCCAGCAGCTTTAGCGGGGCCAGCTCCTACGAGCAGTACTTC
cdr3_aa: CASSFSGASSYEQYF

v_call: TRBV20-1
d_call: -
clone_size: -
j_call: TRBJ2-7
cdr3_nt: TGCAGTGCTAGAGATGTGGGGGGGCAGTACTTC
cdr3_aa: CSARDVGGQYF

v_call: TRBV27
d_call: TRBD1
clone_size: -
j_call: TRBJ2-7
cdr3_nt: TGTGCCAGCATGACAGGGGGTCAGGGCGAGCAGTACTTC
cdr3_aa: CASMTGGQGEQYF

v_call: TRBV5-1
d_call: -
clone_size: -
j_call: TRBJ1-4
cdr3_nt: TGCGCCAGCAGCTTGGTACAGGGATCCGCTAATGAAAAACTGTTTTTT
cdr3_aa: CASSLVQGSANEKLFF

v_call: TRBV5-6
d_call: -
clone_size: -
j_call: TRBJ1-1
cdr3_nt: TGTGCCAGCAGCGAGGGACTGGGGCTGAACACTGAAGCTTTCTTT
cdr3_aa: CASSEGLGLNTEAFF

v_call: TRBV9
d_call: -
clone_size: -
j_call: TRBJ1-2
cdr3_nt: TGTGCCAGCAGCGTAGCTGAAGGTTCTGTCGGCTACACCTTC
cdr3_aa: CASSVAEGSVGYTF

v_call: TRBV7-9
d_call: -
clone_size: -
j_call: TRBJ1-3
cdr3_nt: TGTGCCAGCAGCTATGACTTGAACTCTGGAAACACCATATATTTT
cdr3_aa: CASSYDLNSGNTIYF

v_call: TRBV18
d_call: -
clone_size: -
j_call: TRBJ2-6
cdr3_nt: TGTGCCAGCTCACCATCTCAGACAGGCGGGGCCAACGTCCTGACTTTC
cdr3_aa: CASSPSQTGGANVLTF

v_call: TRBV5-1
d_call: -
clone_size: -
j_call: TRBJ2-7
cdr3_nt: TGCGCCAGCAGCTTGGTCGCGGGACGCCTCCGCTACGAGCAGTACTTC
cdr3_aa: CASSLVAGRLRYEQYF

v_call: TRBV27
d_call: -
clone_size: -
j_call: TRBJ2-2
cdr3_nt: TGTGCCAGCGCCGCAGGGATATCGAACACCGGGGAGCTGTTTTTT
cdr3_aa: CASAAGISNTGELFF

v_call: TRBV7-3
d_call: -
clone_size: -
j_call: TRBJ1-1
cdr3_nt: TGTGCCAGCAGCTTATCCGGGTTTGTGAACACTGAAGCTTTCTTT
cdr3_aa: CASSLSGFVNTEAFF

v_call: TRBV29-1
d_call: TRBD2
clone_size: -
j_call: TRBJ2-2
cdr3_nt: TGCAGCGCCTCGGGGACTAGCCTCCATACCGGGGAGCTGTTTTTT
cdr3_aa: CSASGTSLHTGELFF

v_call: TRBV7-2
d_call: TRBD2
clone_size: -
j_call: TRBJ2-1
cdr3_nt: TGTGCCAGCAGCTCCCCCGGGACTAGCGGGAGGAGAGGTGAGCAGTTCTTC
cdr3_aa: CASSSPGTSGRRGEQFF

v_call: TRBV27
d_call: TRBD2
clone_size: once
j_call: TRBJ2-1
cdr3_nt: TGTGCCAGCAGTTTTCAGAGCGCGGCGGGAGGGTATCGTGAGCAGTTCTTC
cdr3_aa: CASSFQSAAGGYREQFF

v_call: TRBV5-1
d_call: -
clone_size: -
j_call: TRBJ2-2
cdr3_nt: TGCGCCAGCACTTGGGAGGCTCACGGGGAGCTGTTTTTT
cdr3_aa: CASTWEAHGELFF

v_call: TRBV10-3
d_call: -
clone_size: -
j_call: TRBJ2-5
cdr3_nt: TGTGCCACCCAGGGGTACCAAGAGACCCAGTACTTC
cdr3_aa: CATQGYQETQYF

v_call: TRBV30
d_call: TRBD2
clone_size: -
j_call: TRBJ2-3
cdr3_nt: TGTGCCTGGAGCGGCGCTAGCGGGAGCCCTGAGATTGGGACGCAGTATTTT
cdr3_aa: CAWSGASGSPEIGTQYF

v_call: TRBV4-1
d_call: TRBD2
clone_size: -
j_call: TRBJ2-1
cdr3_nt: TGCGCCAGCAGCCAAGGGGGCCTACCTAGCGGGAGGTTCGATGAGCAGTTCTTC
cdr3_aa: CASSQGGLPSGRFDEQFF

v_call: TRBV6-5
d_call: TRBD1
clone_size: -
j_call: TRBJ2-7
cdr3_nt: TGTGCCAGCAGTTGGACAGGGTTCGACGAGCAGTACTTC
cdr3_aa: CASSWTGFDEQYF

v_call: TRBV25-1
d_call: -
clone_size: -
j_call: TRBJ2-1
cdr3_nt: TGTGCCAGCAGGGGCCTAGCGGAGCAGTTCTTC
cdr3_aa: CASRGLAEQFF

v_call: TRBV30
d_call: -
clone_size: -
j_call: TRBJ1-3
cdr3_nt: TGTGCCTGGCAGACTTCCGGGACTGGAAACACCATATATTTT
cdr3_aa: CAWQTSGTGNTIYF

v_call: TRBV28
d_call: -
clone_size: -
j_call: TRBJ1-2
cdr3_nt: TGTGCCAGCACGGGGGATCGGTATGGCTACACCTTC
cdr3_aa: CASTGDRYGYTF

v_call: TRBV6-1
d_call: -
clone_size: -
j_call: TRBJ2-3
cdr3_nt: TGTGCCAGCAGTGAAGGCGGGTCTCCGACAGATACGCAGTATTTT
cdr3_aa: CASSEGGSPTDTQYF

v_call: TRBV5-1
d_call: -
clone_size: -
j_call: TRBJ1-3
cdr3_nt: TGCGCCAGCAGTTCACAGGGAAGTGGAAACACCATATATTTT
cdr3_aa: CASSSQGSGNTIYF

v_call: TRBV2
d_call: -
clone_size: few
j_call: TRBJ1-5
cdr3_nt: TGTGCCAGCAGTGAAAACCCTCTTGGTGGCAATCAGCCCCAGCATTTT
cdr3_aa: CASSENPLGGNQPQHF

v_call: TRBV27
d_call: TRBD1
clone_size: -
j_call: TRBJ1-5
cdr3_nt: TGTGCCAGCAGTTCCAGGGGGCGAAATCAGCCCCAGCATTTT
cdr3_aa: CASSSRGRNQPQHF

v_call: TRBV5-6
d_call: -
clone_size: -
j_call: TRBJ2-1
cdr3_nt: TGTGCCAGCAGCTCGATCGACAGGAGGGGTGGTAATGAGCAGTTCTTC
cdr3_aa: CASSSIDRRGGNEQFF

v_call: TRBV14
d_call: -
clone_size: few
j_call: TRBJ2-7
cdr3_nt: TGTGCCAGCAGCCAGGGACTTCCAACGGCCTACGAGCAGTACTTC
cdr3_aa: CASSQGLPTAYEQYF

v_call: TRBV19
d_call: TRBD2
clone_size: -
j_call: TRBJ2-3
cdr3_nt: TGTGCCAGTAGTATAGCCCATCGGGGAGGGACAGATACGCAGTATTTT
cdr3_aa: CASSIAHRGGTDTQYF

v_call: TRBV7-2
d_call: TRBD1
clone_size: -
j_call: TRBJ2-3
cdr3_nt: TGTGCCAGCAGCTCCTCGACAGGGATCGATACGCAGTATTTT
cdr3_aa: CASSSSTGIDTQYF

v_call: TRBV5-8
d_call: TRBD2
clone_size: -
j_call: TRBJ2-7
cdr3_nt: TGTGCCAGCAGCTTGTTTGCGGGAGCATCGTCGGAGCAGTACTTC
cdr3_aa: CASSLFAGASSEQYF

v_call: TRBV9
d_call: TRBD1
clone_size: once
j_call: TRBJ1-5
cdr3_nt: TGTGCCAGCAGCTCCGGGACAGCCAATCAGCCCCAGCATTTT
cdr3_aa: CASSSGTANQPQHF